The rows below give T cell receptor beta chains drawn from one sample of a study of blood T cell repertoires in COVID-19. Some clones are missing from TCRdb's copy, which holds only in-frame ones; the method was immunoSEQ multiplex PCR. The sample holds roughly 220,000 clones; roughly 84% are singletons and the top ten take approximately 6.8%. The specimen was PBMCs or T cells enriched from blood (not recorded which). These receptors were collected from a woman in her forties who had recovered from COVID-19. The CDR3 runs from the conserved cysteine through the conserved F or W. A D gene is named only where the DNA matches it firmly. Size values are once, few and many counts, or a class for expanded clones, and some rows have none.

d_gene: .
j_gene: TRBJ1-1
v_gene: TRBV7-9
abundance: .
CDR3nt: TGTGCCAGCAGCAATTCGAGGACAGATGAAGCTTTCTTT
CDR3aa: CASSNSRTDEAFF

d_gene: .
j_gene: TRBJ1-5
v_gene: TRBV27
abundance: .
CDR3nt: TGTGCCAGCGGAGACAGCTATAGCAATCAGCCCCAGCATTTT
CDR3aa: CASGDSYSNQPQHF

d_gene: TRBD1
j_gene: TRBJ2-3
v_gene: TRBV24-1
abundance: .
CDR3nt: TGTGCCACCAGTGATTTGATGTCAGGGGGAGATACGCAGTATTTT
CDR3aa: CATSDLMSGGDTQYF

d_gene: .
j_gene: TRBJ1-1
v_gene: TRBV30
abundance: .
CDR3nt: TGTGCCTGGAGTGTACAGTCTGTGTTACCGAACACTGAAGCTTTCTTT
CDR3aa: CAWSVQSVLPNTEAFF

d_gene: TRBD1
j_gene: TRBJ1-5
v_gene: TRBV10-2
abundance: .
CDR3nt: TGCGCCAGCGCCGACAGGGTAGATCAGCCCCAGCATTTT
CDR3aa: CASADRVDQPQHF

d_gene: TRBD1
j_gene: TRBJ1-2
v_gene: TRBV9
abundance: .
CDR3nt: TGTGCCAGCAGCGTAGCCGACAGGGACTATGGCTACACCTTC
CDR3aa: CASSVADRDYGYTF

d_gene: TRBD1
j_gene: TRBJ1-1
v_gene: TRBV19
abundance: .
CDR3nt: TGTGCCAGTAGGCCCGAGGACAGGGGCCGTACCACTGAAGCTTTCTTT
CDR3aa: CASRPEDRGRTTEAFF

d_gene: TRBD2
j_gene: TRBJ2-1
v_gene: TRBV2
abundance: .
CDR3nt: TGTGCCAGCAGTGTGGCGACTAGCGGGCCCTACAATGAGCAGTTCTTC
CDR3aa: CASSVATSGPYNEQFF

d_gene: TRBD2
j_gene: TRBJ2-1
v_gene: TRBV3-1/TRBV3-2
abundance: .
CDR3nt: TGTGCCAGCAGCTCCACTAGCGACGAGCAGTTCTTC
CDR3aa: CASSSTSDEQFF

d_gene: .
j_gene: TRBJ1-1
v_gene: TRBV12-3/TRBV12-4
abundance: .
CDR3nt: TGTGCCAGTTCGAGGAACACTGAAGCTTTCTTT
CDR3aa: CASSRNTEAFF

d_gene: .
j_gene: TRBJ2-7
v_gene: TRBV28
abundance: .
CDR3nt: TGTGCCAGCAGCCCCGGGACTTTAGACTACGAGCAGTACTTC
CDR3aa: CASSPGTLDYEQYF

d_gene: TRBD2
j_gene: TRBJ2-2
v_gene: TRBV5-1
abundance: .
CDR3nt: TGCGCCAGCAGCTTGAGGCTAGCGGGAGGGCCGAACACCGGGGAGCTGTTTTTT
CDR3aa: CASSLRLAGGPNTGELFF

d_gene: .
j_gene: TRBJ1-4
v_gene: TRBV5-1
abundance: .
CDR3nt: TGCGCCAGCAGCTTGGTTAGCGGGGGCGGTGGTGAAAAACTGTTTTTT
CDR3aa: CASSLVSGGGGEKLFF

d_gene: TRBD1
j_gene: TRBJ2-5
v_gene: TRBV6-5
abundance: .
CDR3nt: TGTGCCAGCAGTTACTCAGGGGGCTTGGAGACCCAGTACTTC
CDR3aa: CASSYSGGLETQYF

d_gene: .
j_gene: TRBJ2-1
v_gene: TRBV20-1
abundance: .
CDR3nt: TGCAGTCCTAGATTGAGCTATGAGCAGTTCTTC
CDR3aa: CSPRLSYEQFF

d_gene: TRBD1
j_gene: TRBJ2-5
v_gene: TRBV5-4
abundance: .
CDR3nt: TGTGCCAGCAGCAACAGGGGAATGGAGACCCAGTACTTC
CDR3aa: CASSNRGMETQYF

d_gene: .
j_gene: TRBJ1-2
v_gene: TRBV18
abundance: .
CDR3nt: TGTGCCAGCTCACCACCTTCGGCACACTGGAGTGGCTACACCTTC
CDR3aa: CASSPPSAHWSGYTF

d_gene: .
j_gene: TRBJ2-1
v_gene: TRBV5-1
abundance: .
CDR3nt: TGCGCCAGCAGCTTACAGCGGAATGAGCAGTTCTTC
CDR3aa: CASSLQRNEQFF

d_gene: .
j_gene: TRBJ2-7
v_gene: TRBV3-1/TRBV3-2
abundance: .
CDR3nt: TGTGCCAGCAGCCATAGCGGTCCCTACGAGCAGTACTTC
CDR3aa: CASSHSGPYEQYF

d_gene: TRBD1
j_gene: TRBJ2-1
v_gene: TRBV6-5
abundance: .
CDR3nt: TGTGCCAGCAGTTACTGGGACAGGGGTTTGTTAAATGAGCAGTTCTTC
CDR3aa: CASSYWDRGLLNEQFF

d_gene: .
j_gene: TRBJ2-1
v_gene: TRBV6-6
abundance: .
CDR3nt: TGTGCCAGCAATCCCGGGGTGACCCCTTTCAATGAGCAGTTCTTC
CDR3aa: CASNPGVTPFNEQFF

d_gene: TRBD2
j_gene: TRBJ2-2
v_gene: TRBV7-7
abundance: .
CDR3nt: TGTGCCAGCAGCTTAGGACTAGCGACCGGGGAGCTGTTTTTT
CDR3aa: CASSLGLATGELFF

d_gene: TRBD2
j_gene: TRBJ2-3
v_gene: TRBV11-2
abundance: .
CDR3nt: TGTGCCAGCAGCTCCTCGACTAGCGTTAGCACAGATACGCAGTATTTT
CDR3aa: CASSSSTSVSTDTQYF

d_gene: .
j_gene: TRBJ1-2
v_gene: TRBV7-2
abundance: .
CDR3nt: TGTGCCAGCAGCCCCTCGACCGTGTCAGGGAAAGGGGGCTACACCTTC
CDR3aa: CASSPSTVSGKGGYTF

d_gene: .
j_gene: TRBJ1-3
v_gene: TRBV28
abundance: .
CDR3nt: TGTGCCAGCAGTTCGGGGGGGCCAGGAAACACCATATATTTT
CDR3aa: CASSSGGPGNTIYF

d_gene: TRBD2
j_gene: TRBJ2-1
v_gene: TRBV5-1
abundance: .
CDR3nt: TGCGCCAGCAGCTTGGTTAGCGGGAGTTACAATGAGCAGTTCTTC
CDR3aa: CASSLVSGSYNEQFF

d_gene: TRBD2
j_gene: TRBJ2-7
v_gene: TRBV27
abundance: few
CDR3nt: TGTGCCAGCAGTTTAGCCAGGGAGGGCTACGAGCAGTACTTC
CDR3aa: CASSLAREGYEQYF

d_gene: .
j_gene: TRBJ1-1
v_gene: TRBV11-2
abundance: .
CDR3nt: TGTGCCAGCAGGCTCATTGGCCGCACTGAAGCTTTCTTT
CDR3aa: CASRLIGRTEAFF

d_gene: .
j_gene: TRBJ2-6
v_gene: TRBV28
abundance: .
CDR3nt: TGTGCCAGCAGTTCTGCTGGGGCCAACGTCCTGACTTTC
CDR3aa: CASSSAGANVLTF

d_gene: TRBD1
j_gene: TRBJ2-5
v_gene: TRBV7-3
abundance: few
CDR3nt: TGTGCCAGCAGCTTAACAGGCAGGGGGCACGAGACCCAGTACTTC
CDR3aa: CASSLTGRGHETQYF

d_gene: .
j_gene: TRBJ2-3
v_gene: TRBV3-1/TRBV3-2
abundance: .
CDR3nt: TGTGCCAGCAGCTATTTAGACTCGAGCACAGATACGCAGTATTTT
CDR3aa: CASSYLDSSTDTQYF

d_gene: TRBD1
j_gene: TRBJ2-1
v_gene: TRBV19
abundance: .
CDR3nt: TGTGCCAGTAGTATCGGGTCGGGACAGGGGCGCAATGAGCAGTTCTTC
CDR3aa: CASSIGSGQGRNEQFF

d_gene: .
j_gene: TRBJ2-2
v_gene: TRBV5-1
abundance: .
CDR3nt: TGCGCCAGCAGCTTGGGGCACGGGGAGCTGTTTTTT
CDR3aa: CASSLGHGELFF

d_gene: TRBD1
j_gene: TRBJ2-7
v_gene: TRBV29-1
abundance: .
CDR3nt: TGCAGCGCTGAGGGACAGGGAGGCTACGAGCAGTACTTC
CDR3aa: CSAEGQGGYEQYF

d_gene: .
j_gene: TRBJ1-2
v_gene: TRBV9
abundance: .
CDR3nt: TGTGCCAGCAGCGTAGGGGGGCAGGTCTACGGCTACACCTTC
CDR3aa: CASSVGGQVYGYTF

d_gene: .
j_gene: TRBJ2-2
v_gene: TRBV7-8
abundance: .
CDR3nt: TGTGCCAGCAGCACCGGAATGAGACAGGAACCCGGGGAGCTGTTTTTT
CDR3aa: CASSTGMRQEPGELFF

d_gene: TRBD2
j_gene: TRBJ2-2
v_gene: TRBV5-1
abundance: .
CDR3nt: TGCGCCAGCAGCTTGGTTGCAGCGGGAGGGCCGGGCGGGGAGCTGTTTTTT
CDR3aa: CASSLVAAGGPGGELFF

d_gene: .
j_gene: TRBJ1-1
v_gene: TRBV6-5
abundance: .
CDR3nt: TGTGCCAGCAGGGTCAACGTCCCGGGGGCTGAAGCTTTCTTT
CDR3aa: CASRVNVPGAEAFF

d_gene: .
j_gene: TRBJ1-1
v_gene: TRBV7-9
abundance: .
CDR3nt: TGTGCCAGCAGCTCGGGCACTGAAGCTTTCTTT
CDR3aa: CASSSGTEAFF

d_gene: .
j_gene: TRBJ2-3
v_gene: TRBV7-8
abundance: .
CDR3nt: TGTGCCAGCAGCTCCTCTCAACGGAGAACTAGCACAGATACGCAGTATTTT
CDR3aa: CASSSSQRRTSTDTQYF

d_gene: .
j_gene: TRBJ1-3
v_gene: TRBV11-2
abundance: .
CDR3nt: TGTGCCAGCAGCTTAGGAGTTAGCTCTGGAAACACCATATATTTT
CDR3aa: CASSLGVSSGNTIYF

d_gene: .
j_gene: TRBJ1-1
v_gene: TRBV5-6
abundance: .
CDR3nt: TGTGCCAGCAGCTTGACAGGGAGGGGCACTGAAGCTTTCTTT
CDR3aa: CASSLTGRGTEAFF

d_gene: .
j_gene: TRBJ2-3
v_gene: TRBV5-1
abundance: .
CDR3nt: TGCGCCAGCCGTGGGAGGAGCACAGATACGCAGTATTTT
CDR3aa: CASRGRSTDTQYF

d_gene: .
j_gene: TRBJ1-4
v_gene: TRBV11-2
abundance: few
CDR3nt: TGTGCCAGCAGCCCGACAGGTTCTCAAGGTGAAAAACTGTTTTTT
CDR3aa: CASSPTGSQGEKLFF

d_gene: .
j_gene: TRBJ2-1
v_gene: TRBV5-1
abundance: .
CDR3nt: TGCGCCAGCAGCCCAGATAATGAGCAGTTCTTC
CDR3aa: CASSPDNEQFF